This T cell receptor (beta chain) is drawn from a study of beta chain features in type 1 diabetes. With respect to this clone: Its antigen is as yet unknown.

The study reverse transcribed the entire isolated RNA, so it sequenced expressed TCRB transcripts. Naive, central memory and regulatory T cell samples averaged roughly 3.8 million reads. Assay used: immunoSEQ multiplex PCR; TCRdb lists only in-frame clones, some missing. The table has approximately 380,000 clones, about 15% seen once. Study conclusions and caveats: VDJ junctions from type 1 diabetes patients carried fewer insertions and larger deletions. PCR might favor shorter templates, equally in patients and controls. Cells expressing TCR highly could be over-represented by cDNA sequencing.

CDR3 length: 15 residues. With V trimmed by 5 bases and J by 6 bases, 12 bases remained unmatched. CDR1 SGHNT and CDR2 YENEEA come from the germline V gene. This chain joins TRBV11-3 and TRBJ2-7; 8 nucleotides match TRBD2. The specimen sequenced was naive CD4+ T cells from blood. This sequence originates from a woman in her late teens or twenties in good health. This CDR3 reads CASSEIAGPLIEQYF. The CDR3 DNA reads TGTGCCAGCAGCGAGATAGCGGGACCGCTGATCGAGCAGTACTTC.